Below, 4 T cell receptor beta chains from the same sample are listed, as sequenced in a study of CD8+CD57+ T cells in acquired aplastic anemia. CD8+CD57+ cell expansion had been shown by flow cytometry in patients chosen for sequencing. The TCR beta profiling, which covered VDJ combination and CDR3 sequence, was carried out using genomic DNA as the template. TCRdb analysed the reads with MiXCR anew, one entry per CDR3 protein. This table holds 190,000 or so distinct CDR3 sequences, 48% found once. Material for sequencing was sorted CD4+, CD8+, or CD8+CD57+ T cells (not recorded which) from PBMCs. These receptors all stem from a human donor with aplastic anemia.

The chain joins TRBV10-3 to TRBJ2-7; unclear D gene. V lost 2 bases to trimming and J lost 6 bases, with 8 bases between them. From germline, CDR1 is ENHRY and CDR2 SYGVKD. This CDR3 spans 12 amino acids. Here the CDR3 DNA reads TGTGCCATCAGTGAGCCCCGTGGCGAGCAGTACTTC. It specifies CAISEPRGEQYF.

This chain links TRBV29-1 with TRBJ2-3; D is possibly TRBD2 (5 bases). There are 12 residues in the CDR3. Germline V gene data show CDR1 as SQVTM and CDR2 as ANQGSEA. V lost 7 bases and J 0 bases, leaving 8 bases between the germline ends. In DNA form, the CDR3 reads TGCAGCGGGACTTTCAGCACAGATACGCAGTATTTT. Translation: CSGTFSTDTQYF.

This clonotype was seen at least ten times. V is TRBV7-9 and J is TRBJ1-5; the D is unclear. V was cut by 1 base and J by 0 bases, with 10 bases left in between. From germline, CDR1 is SEHNR and CDR2 FQNEAQ (reference sequence). The CDR3 contains 16 residues. Here the CDR3 DNA reads TGTGCCAGCAGCTTAGGAGGAACAGATAGCAATCAGCCCCAGCATTTT. Residues: CASSLGGTDSNQPQHF.

This chain joins TRBV6-5 and TRBJ2-7, with D perhaps matching TRBD1 or TRBD2 (5 bases each). Germline V gene data show CDR1 as MNHEY and CDR2 as SVGAGI. CDR3 length: 12 amino acids. Trimming stripped 3 bases from V and 7 bases from J, with 10 bases between. The CDR3 region is CASSYFGGEQYF. CDR3 nucleotides: TGTGCCAGCAGTTATTTTGGGGGAGAGCAGTACTTC.